Below, 25 T cell receptor beta chains from the same sample are listed, as sequenced in a study of Ad26.COV2.S vaccination and SARS-CoV-2 variants. The protocol was immunoSEQ multiplex PCR, while the TCRdb copy is restricted to in-frame clones and leaves out a portion. This table holds some 480,000 clones, about 83% found once. As for treatment: 19 received Ad26.COV2.S at low or high dose, single or two shots; several received placebo; per-sample allocation not given. Collection of the samples took place on day 63 after the first injection of vaccine or placebo. This specimen was peripheral blood, taken in a trial of Ad26.COV2.S vaccine versus placebo. The receptors stem from a person aged 18-60 years who received the Ad26.COV2.S COVID-19 vaccine or a placebo.

With regard to this clone: Other nucleotide sequences in the sample specify the same CDR3. This sequence joins TRBV7-8 and TRBJ2-7; 10 positions agree with TRBD1. The CDR3 is 14 residues long. CDR1 and CDR2 (germline): SGHVS, FQNEAQ. V trimming: 1 base; J trimming: 4 bases; junction bases outside the gene matches: 1. DNA for the CDR3: TGTGCCAGCAGCTTAGGACAGGGGGCGTACGAGCAGTACTTC. As protein: CASSLGQGAYEQYF. Using reference TRBV7-8 and TRBJ2-7 for the parts outside the CDR3, the full variable domain is GAGVSQSPRYKVAKRGQDVALRCDPISGHVSLFWYQQALGQGPEFLTYFQNEAQLDKSGLPSDRFFAERPEGSVSTLKIQRTQQEDSAVYLCASSLGQGAYEQYFGPGTRLTVT.

The chain carries TRBV5-4 and TRBJ2-5, with 15 bases lining up with TRBD2. Germline V gene lookup returns CDR1 SGHNT and CDR2 YYREEE (reference sequence). Trimming took 3 bases from V and 5 from J; bases not matched to a gene: 2. The CDR3 is 15 residues long. CDR3 region: CASSSGTSGRETQYF. CDR3 nucleotide sequence: TGTGCCAGCAGCTCCGGGACTAGCGGGAGGGAGACCCAGTACTTC.

The CDR3 coding sequence is TGTGCCAGCAGGACCGGGACAGTTAATGAAAAACTGTTTTTT. This gives the protein CASRTGTVNEKLFF. V usage is TRBV2 and J usage is TRBJ1-4; 7 nucleotides align to TRBD1. The germline V gene encodes CDR1 SNHLY and CDR2 FYNNEI. This CDR3 is 14 amino acids long. V dropped 6 bases and J dropped 4; count of bases not matched to a gene: 5.

CDR3 sequence reads: CASSGGQGWDTEAFF. CDR3 nucleotide sequence: TGTGCCAGCTCAGGAGGACAGGGCTGGGACACTGAAGCTTTCTTT. The chain uses TRBV18 and TRBJ1-1, with 8 nucleotides matching TRBD1. CDR1 is KGHSH, CDR2 LQKENI, per germline. The CDR3 extends over 15 amino acids. The V segment lost 5 bases and the J segment 3 bases; nucleotides outside the gene matches: 8.

The rearrangement uses TRBV7-8 and TRBJ2-7; tentative D call: TRBD2 (6 bases). The CDR3 is 12 amino acids. Germline loops: CDR1 SGHVS, CDR2 FQNEAQ. The germline V and J ends were trimmed by 5 bases and 4 bases, with 9 bases remaining between them. In DNA form, the CDR3 reads TGTGCCAGCAGCCCCCGGGGGTACGAGCAGTACTTC. As protein: CASSPRGYEQYF.

The rearrangement links TRBV28 to TRBJ1-2; D call uncertain. The V gene lost 2 bases and the J gene lost 0 bases, with 16 bases spanning the gap. The CDR3 consists of 17 residues. CDR1 and CDR2 from the germline V gene are MDHEN and SYDVKM. The CDR3 here is CASSLLRRRTSNYGYTF. The CDR3 coding sequence is TGTGCCAGCAGTTTACTCCGACGGCGCACGTCTAACTATGGCTACACCTTC.

This clone came up once. The chain combines TRBV7-9 with TRBJ2-1; 7 nucleotides align to TRBD2. The CDR3 length is 17 residues. J gave up 7 bases and V 5 bases, and 17 bases lay outside the gene matches. Germline lookup yields CDR1 SEHNR and CDR2 FQNEAQ (reference sequence). The CDR3 bases are TGTGCCAGCAGCAACCACCTGGGGGAGGGCCTCCATAATGAGCAGTTCTTC. Encoded protein: CASSNHLGEGLHNEQFF. The full variable domain, its missing parts supplied by reference TRBV7-9 and TRBJ2-1, is DTGVSQNPRHKITKRGQNVTFRCDPISEHNRLYWYRQTLGQGPEFLTYFQNEAQLEKSRLLSDRFSAERPKGSFSTLEIQRTEQGDSAMYLCASSNHLGEGLHNEQFFGPGTRLTVL.

The J gene is TRBJ1-5, the V gene TRBV6-2 or TRBV6-3, with no clear D. The V end lost 5 bases, the J end lost 7 bases, and 12 bases lay between the germline ends. The CDR3 contains 13 residues. Germline V gene lookup returns CDR1 MNHEY and CDR2 SVGEGT. The CDR3 here is CASSKDRAQPQHF. The CDR3 DNA is TGTGCCAGCAGTAAGGACCGGGCACAGCCCCAGCATTTT.

The chain uses TRBV24-1 and TRBJ2-1, with D tentatively TRBD1 (7 bases). The CDR3 consists of 15 residues. Germline V gene data show CDR1 as KGHDR and CDR2 as SFDVKD. Trimming cost V 7 bases and J 4 bases, with 16 bases left between them. CDR3 sequence reads: CATRAGTAKYNEQFF. In DNA, the CDR3 is TGTGCCACCAGGGCGGGGACAGCAAAATACAATGAGCAGTTCTTC.

The rearrangement uses TRBV6-5 and TRBJ2-1; no reliable D call. CDR1 MNHEY and CDR2 SVGAGI come from the germline V gene. Deletions cut 6 bases from V and 4 bases from J, with 13 bases between. This CDR3 contains 14 residues. CDR3 region: CASRTDTLYNEQFF. For the CDR3, the DNA is TGTGCCAGCAGAACAGACACACTTTACAATGAGCAGTTCTTC.

The chain employs TRBV9 and TRBJ2-7; D may be TRBD2 (6 bases). V lost 4 bases to trimming and J lost 0 bases, with 11 bases between them. CDR3 length: 14 residues. Looked up from germline, CDR1 is SGDLS and CDR2 is YYNGEE. CDR3 region: CASSPAGSSYEQYF. In nucleotides, the CDR3 is TGTGCCAGCAGCCCAGCGGGCAGCTCCTACGAGCAGTACTTC.

The chain has TRBV4-1 and TRBJ2-5; D is perhaps TRBD2 (6 bases). The CDR3 extends over 13 amino acids. V was shortened by 4 bases and J by 2 bases, with 8 bases between the two germline ends. Germline CDR1 and CDR2: MGHRA and YSYEKL. In DNA form, the CDR3 reads TGCGCCAGCAGCCTAGCGGTTCAAGAGACCCAGTACTTC. Residues: CASSLAVQETQYF.

The rearrangement uses TRBV20-1 and TRBJ1-1, with D unresolved. The CDR3 contains 14 residues. The germline V gene encodes CDR1 DFQATT and CDR2 SNEGSKA (reference sequence). V was trimmed by 3 bases and J by 5 bases, leaving 16 bases between them. The CDR3 reads CSASRPLKGTEAFF. CDR3 sequence (DNA): TGCAGTGCTAGTAGACCGCTTAAAGGGACTGAAGCTTTCTTT.

CDR3 sequence (DNA): TGTGCCAGCAGCGCTAGCGGGAACTTCTACGAGCAGTACTTC. Translation gives CASSASGNFYEQYF. J is TRBJ2-7 and V is TRBV9, with 9 nucleotides matching TRBD2. Unmatched junction bases numbered 4, after V lost 3 bases and J lost 3 bases. The germline gives CDR1 SGDLS, CDR2 YYNGEE. This CDR3 region has 14 residues.

The chain carries TRBV19 and TRBJ1-6; D gene unclear. Trimming took off 7 bases at V and 6 bases at J, with 16 bases between the two ends. Germline V gene lookup returns CDR1 LNHDA and CDR2 SQIVND (reference sequence). This CDR3 has 15 residues. The CDR3 sequence is CASTTIQATNSPLHF. CDR3 nucleotide sequence: TGTGCCAGTACCACCATCCAGGCGACTAATTCACCCCTCCACTTT.

The genes are TRBV7-9 and TRBJ1-5, with D uncertain. Germline assignment: CDR1 SEHNR and CDR2 FQNEAQ (reference sequence). Deletions cut 1 base from V and 6 bases from J, with 7 bases between. The CDR3 is made up of 13 amino acids. The CDR3 loop reads CASSLGERQPQHF. The CDR3 region has the DNA TGTGCCAGCAGCTTAGGGGAGCGTCAGCCCCAGCATTTT.

This chain connects TRBV30 to TRBJ1-2; TRBD1 matches at 9 bases. The V gene end was trimmed by 2 bases and the J gene end by 8 bases; junction bases not matched to a gene: 6. Germline V gene lookup returns CDR1 GTSNPN and CDR2 SVGIG (reference sequence). The CDR3 spans 13 residues. CDR3 nucleotide sequence: TGTGCCTGGAGTCGGACAGGGGTGAAGGGCTACACCTTC. Translated, it gives CAWSRTGVKGYTF.

The chain links TRBV6-4 to TRBJ2-7; unclear D gene. The V gene's germline CDR1 is MRHNA and CDR2 SNTAGT. This CDR3 has 15 residues. Trimming cost V 6 bases and J 3 bases, with 18 bases left between them. CDR3 coding DNA: TGTGCCAGCAGCGGTGAAGGCACCATGAACTACGAGCAGTACTTC. Its protein is CASSGEGTMNYEQYF.

This clone was seen a few times. The V and J genes are TRBV6-5 and TRBJ1-3; D remains ambiguous. The CDR3 runs 13 residues. CDR1 is MNHEY, CDR2 SVGAGI, per germline. Trimming took 2 bases from V and 4 from J, leaving 6 bases between them. CDR3 bases: TGTGCCAGCAGTTACCTTGGGGGAAACACCATATATTTT. Protein sequence: CASSYLGGNTIYF.

The chain recombines TRBV6-4 with TRBJ2-3, with 10 bases matching TRBD2. Germline CDR1 reads MRHNA; CDR2 reads SNTAGT. With 3 bases clipped from V and 1 base from J, the junction kept 4 bases outside the gene matches. The CDR3 consists of 16 residues. CDR3: CASSESSGRGTDTQYF. CDR3 sequence (DNA): TGTGCCAGCAGTGAGTCTAGCGGGAGAGGCACAGATACGCAGTATTTT.

The V call is TRBV28, the J call TRBJ1-5, with 8 bases aligning to TRBD1. J lost 6 bases, V lost 6 bases, and 10 bases had no gene match. This CDR3 has 15 amino acids. Germline V gives CDR1 MDHEN, CDR2 SYDVKM. The CDR3 here is CASSLTGTGSQPQHF. In DNA form, the CDR3 reads TGTGCCAGCAGCCTTACCGGGACAGGAAGTCAGCCCCAGCATTTT.

The rearrangement joins TRBV21-1 to TRBJ2-7. TRBV21-1 is annotated as a pseudogene. The CDR3 is made up of 14 amino acids. The CDR3 sequence: CASTPARDLGEQYF. In DNA, the CDR3 is TGTGCCAGCACCCCCGCCCGGGACCTGGGCGAGCAGTACTTC.

In its sample, this clone was seen a few times. Other DNA sequences of this sample code for an identical CDR3. The chain has TRBV3-1 (or the pseudogene TRBV3-2) and TRBJ2-1; D is undetermined. The CDR3 is made up of 11 amino acids. V was pared by 4 bases and J by 7 bases, with 5 bases between. Germline values: CDR1 LGHDT, CDR2 YNNKEL (reference sequence). CDR3 DNA sequence: TGTGCCAGCAGCCTGGGAAATGAGCAGTTCTTC. This translates into CASSLGNEQFF.

The V call is TRBV4-1, the J call TRBJ2-3; D is undetermined. The CDR3 runs 13 residues. V lost 0 bases and J lost 2, with 3 bases in between. Germline values: CDR1 MGHRA, CDR2 YSYEKL. The CDR3 here is CASSQEDTDTQYF. CDR3 DNA sequence: TGCGCCAGCAGCCAAGAAGACACAGATACGCAGTATTTT.

The chain carries TRBV18 and TRBJ2-5; D gene ambiguous. From germline, CDR1 is KGHSH and CDR2 LQKENI. The CDR3 covers 14 residues. Trimming shortened V by 3 bases and J by 5 bases, and 13 bases separated the two germline ends. This CDR3 reads CASSPDGIQETQYF. CDR3 coding DNA: TGTGCCAGCTCACCCGACGGTATTCAGGAGACCCAGTACTTC.